The source of this T cell receptor beta chain is a study of cytotoxic CD8 clonotypes in ibrutinib-treated CLL. At the level of the study: Timing of response sample collection was a median around 13 months after treatment start, with a range of 6 to 36. General study points: Baseline clonality, above age-matched healthy donor levels, tracked circulating CD8+ T-cell counts. Before falling back toward baseline at progression, clonality had risen at the time of ibrutinib response.

To note about this clone: The antigen is unknown.

CDR3 length equals 17 residues. CDR1 PRHDT and CDR2 FYEKMQ come from the germline V gene (reference sequence). The junction had 13 bases not matched to a gene; V was cut back by 3 bases and J by 7 bases. Only in-frame clones appear in the TCRdb table, and some are missing; sequencing was by immunoSEQ multiplex PCR. The sample has about 200,000 clones; roughly 72% are singletons. This receptor was identified in a human donor with chronic lymphocytic leukemia. The chain couples TRBV13 to TRBJ2-1, with TRBD2 identical over 9 bases. The starting material was PBMCs, obtained after 24 months of ibrutinib treatment. CDR3 in amino acids: CASSFGPRGRVGNEQFF. CDR3 in DNA: TGTGCCAGCAGCTTCGGACCTCGCGGGAGGGTAGGGAATGAGCAGTTCTTC.